One and the same sample provided the 23 T cell receptor beta chains below, sequenced in a study of shared clonotypes between healthy human individuals. Measured with immunoSEQ multiplex PCR; TCRdb has only the in-frame clones, and not every one. Of around 2,000,000 clones listed, 90% to 95% were seen once; the top ten hold about 1.8%. Cells designated naive CD8 were CD45RO-negative and were positively selected for CCR7, with terminally differentiated effector memory CD45RA+ cells excluded. Source material: naive CD8+ T cells from PBMCs. These receptors all come from a young man in good health. Some clones in this sample may be carry-over from other donors' samples.

This clone was recorded only once. The chain employs TRBV5-1 and TRBJ2-7; a weak D match, TRBD1 (5 bases). Trimming stripped 2 bases from V and 2 bases from J, with 14 bases between. This CDR3 region has 15 residues. CDR1 and CDR2 (germline): SGHRS, YFSETQ. This CDR3 reads CASSFQTGTTYEQYF. CDR3 nucleotides: TGCGCCAGCAGCTTTCAAACAGGAACCACCTACGAGCAGTACTTC.

The chain links TRBV28 to TRBJ2-1, with TRBD2 identical over 10 bases. CDR1 and CDR2 (germline): MDHEN, SYDVKM. The ends lost 4 bases at V and 8 bases at J; junction bases unmatched: 11. The CDR3 has 16 amino acids. The CDR3 here is CASSSILAGGHDEQFF. The CDR3 nucleotides read TGTGCCAGCAGTTCCATCTTAGCGGGAGGCCACGATGAGCAGTTCTTC.

On this clone itself: The junction does not match germline at one end; this may be a read error. This sequence joins TRBV7-9 and TRBJ2-1, with D perhaps TRBD1 or TRBD2 (5 bases each). CDR3 length equals 13 residues. The germline V gene encodes CDR1 SEHNR and CDR2 FQNEAQ (reference sequence). The CDR3 sequence: CASREERRDLRVF. DNA of the CDR3: TGTGCCAGCAGGGAAGAGCGCCGGGACCTCAGGGTCTTC.

The rearrangement uses TRBV27 and TRBJ2-1; a weak D match, TRBD2 (5 bases). The CDR3 is made up of 16 amino acids. The germline V gene has CDR1 MNHEY and CDR2 SMNVEV (reference sequence). Trimming removed 6 bases at V and 3 bases at J, with 18 bases between. This CDR3 is CASSPLIGRGYNEQFF. CDR3 sequence (DNA): TGTGCCAGCAGCCCTCTAATCGGACGGGGCTACAATGAGCAGTTCTTC.

V is TRBV29-1 and J is TRBJ2-5; TRBD2 agrees at 11 bases. Germline V gives CDR1 SQVTM, CDR2 ANQGSEA. The V and J ends lost 4 bases and 0 bases, in that order; junction bases with no gene match: 4. CDR3 length equals 15 residues. The CDR3 sequence: CSVVWGLADQETQYF. DNA for the CDR3: TGCAGCGTTGTGTGGGGACTAGCGGACCAAGAGACCCAGTACTTC.

The chain employs TRBV6-5 and TRBJ2-7, with D perhaps assigned TRBD1 or TRBD2 (5 bases each). The CDR3 has 13 amino acids. The germline V gene encodes CDR1 MNHEY and CDR2 SVGAGI. V was clipped by 0 bases and J by 6 bases, with 9 bases between them. CDR3 in amino acids: CASSYSGTAEQYF. As DNA, the CDR3 is TGTGCCAGCAGTTACTCGGGGACGGCCGAGCAGTACTTC.

The chain uses TRBV16 and TRBJ1-4; 7 bases are a match to TRBD1. V was clipped by 3 bases and J by 4 bases; unmatched bases: 5. Germline CDR1 reads KGHSY; CDR2 reads FQNENV. The CDR3 length is 15 residues. The CDR3 region has the DNA TGTGCCAGCAGCCAGAGGGACAGTGATAATGAAAAACTGTTTTTT. Its protein is CASSQRDSDNEKLFF.

The rearrangement uses TRBV10-1 and TRBJ2-2; D remains ambiguous. The CDR3 consists of 16 residues. CDR1 is WNHNN and CDR2 is SYGVQD in the germline V gene (reference sequence). Deletions cut 2 bases from V and 0 bases from J, with 10 bases between. The chain's CDR3 is CASSEQQVANTGELFF. The CDR3 DNA is TGCGCCAGCAGTGAGCAGCAGGTCGCGAACACCGGGGAGCTGTTTTTT.

V and J are TRBV4-1 and TRBJ2-1; the D is unclear. The germline V and J ends were trimmed by 3 bases and 2 bases, with 14 bases remaining between them. CDR3 length: 16 amino acids. Germline CDR1 reads MGHRA; CDR2 reads YSYEKL. CDR3 sequence reads: CASSHPSGVAYNEQFF. CDR3 sequence (DNA): TGCGCCAGCAGCCACCCTAGTGGCGTAGCCTACAATGAGCAGTTCTTC.

The chain couples TRBV28 to TRBJ1-5; D is ambiguous. There are 13 residues in the CDR3. Trimming removed 2 bases at V and 3 bases at J, with 5 bases between. Germline V CDR1 and CDR2: MDHEN, SYDVKM. The CDR3, as DNA: TGTGCCAGCAGTTTAATGGCCAATCAGCCCCAGCATTTT. Protein sequence: CASSLMANQPQHF.

The chain couples TRBV28 to TRBJ1-5, with D tentatively TRBD1 (5 bases). CDR1 is MDHEN and CDR2 is SYDVKM in the germline V gene. This CDR3 spans 15 amino acids. V was cut by 6 bases and J by 5 bases, with 17 bases left in between. In DNA form, the CDR3 reads TGTGCCAGCAGCGGGGGAGGGCCCCCGCATCAGCCCCAGCATTTT. Translation: CASSGGGPPHQPQHF.

The rearrangement joins TRBV5-8 to TRBJ2-5, with 9 bases aligning to TRBD1. Trimming removed 5 bases from V and 5 bases from J; junction bases left unmatched: 10. There are 15 residues in the CDR3. Per the germline V gene, CDR1 is SGHTS and CDR2 is YDEGEE. CDR3 bases: TGTGCCAGCAGAGAACTAAGGACAGGGGTGGAGACCCAGTACTTC. Protein: CASRELRTGVETQYF.

This chain connects TRBV4-1 to TRBJ2-3, with 9 bases lining up with TRBD2. CDR1 is MGHRA and CDR2 is YSYEKL in the germline V gene. V lost 0 bases to trimming and J lost 7 bases; unmatched junction nucleotides: 23. This CDR3 contains 21 residues. The CDR3 loop reads CASSQDVAGEGSPVVWYTQYF. For the CDR3, the DNA is TGCGCCAGCAGCCAAGATGTAGCGGGAGAGGGATCACCAGTTGTATGGTATACGCAGTATTTT.

The CDR3 bases are TGTGCCAGCTCCGTCACAGGGGTTGGGGAAAAACTGTTTTTT. It specifies CASSVTGVGEKLFF. The chain is built from TRBV18 and TRBJ1-4; 7 bases map to TRBD1. From germline, CDR1 is KGHSH and CDR2 LQKENI. J gave up 8 bases and V 6 bases, and 9 bases lay outside the gene matches. This CDR3 comprises 14 residues.

This clone has more than one count but fewer than ten. The V and J genes are TRBV4-3 and TRBJ2-1; D gene ambiguous. The CDR3 consists of 11 residues. CDR1 and CDR2 from the germline V gene are LGHNA and YSLEER. Trimming took 2 bases from V and 7 from J, leaving 3 bases between them. The CDR3, as DNA: TGCGCCAGCAGCCAATCGAATGAGCAGTTCTTC. Encoded protein: CASSQSNEQFF.

The chain employs TRBV19 and TRBJ2-1; the D is unclear. V lost 5 bases, J lost 1 base, and 12 bases lay in between. The CDR3 totals 15 residues. Germline V lookup: CDR1 LNHDA, CDR2 SQIVND (reference sequence). The CDR3 protein is CASSVPTDSYNEQFF. CDR3 DNA: TGTGCCAGTAGTGTCCCGACTGATTCCTACAATGAGCAGTTCTTC. The full variable domain, with the rest looked up from reference TRBV19 and TRBJ2-1, is DGGITQSPKYLFRKEGQNVTLSCEQNLNHDAMYWYRQDPGQGLRLIYYSQIVNDFQKGDIAEGYSVSREKKESFPLTVTSAQKNPTAFYLCASSVPTDSYNEQFFGPGTRLTVL.

This chain connects TRBV5-1 to TRBJ2-7, with TRBD2 matching over 11 bases. This CDR3 spans 13 amino acids. V dropped 6 bases and J dropped 4; count of bases not matched to a gene: 3. In germline, CDR1 is SGHRS, CDR2 YFSETQ. CDR3 sequence reads: CASKLAGGYEQYF. As DNA, the CDR3 is TGCGCCAGCAAGCTAGCGGGAGGTTACGAGCAGTACTTC.

The table lists this clone with a count of one. The chain carries TRBV28 and TRBJ1-4, with TRBD1 as a possible D gene (6 bases). CDR1 is MDHEN and CDR2 is SYDVKM in the germline V gene. This CDR3 is built from 15 residues. With 5 bases removed from V and 8 bases from J, the gap between germline ends came to 18 bases. Here the CDR3 reads CASSPNRAEEEKLFF. For the CDR3, the DNA is TGTGCCAGCAGTCCTAACAGGGCCGAAGAGGAAAAACTGTTTTTT.

This chain joins TRBV9 and TRBJ2-1, with D perhaps matching TRBD1 (5 bases). Germline CDR1 SGDLS, CDR2 YYNGEE. The V gene lost 2 bases and the J gene lost 0 bases, with 12 bases spanning the gap. The length of the CDR3 is 16 residues. The CDR3 region has the DNA TGTGCCAGCAGCGTCCAGGGTCTGTCCTCCTACAATGAGCAGTTCTTC. Translation: CASSVQGLSSYNEQFF.

V and J are TRBV27 and TRBJ2-5; 9 nucleotides align to TRBD1. This CDR3 region has 15 residues. From germline, CDR1 is MNHEY and CDR2 SMNVEV (reference sequence). V dropped 6 bases and J dropped 0; count of bases not matched to a gene: 5. CDR3 sequence reads: CASSPDRGNQETQYF. The CDR3 coding sequence is TGTGCCAGCAGCCCTGACAGGGGGAACCAAGAGACCCAGTACTTC.

This clone was found a few times. J is TRBJ1-1 and V is TRBV10-3, with unresolved D. The CDR3 is made up of 13 amino acids. Germline V gene data show CDR1 as ENHRY and CDR2 as SYGVKD. Trimming took 3 bases from V and 5 from J, leaving 10 bases between them. This chain's CDR3 is CAISDGFLTEAFF. CDR3 DNA sequence: TGTGCCATCAGTGACGGGTTTCTTACTGAAGCTTTCTTT.

The genes are TRBV7-9 and TRBJ2-7; 8 bases agree with TRBD1. Per the germline V gene, CDR1 is SEHNR and CDR2 is FQNEAQ (reference sequence). V shed 5 bases, J shed 5 bases, and the junction held 11 bases outside the gene matches. The CDR3 contains 15 residues. The chain's CDR3 is CASSPRDRLIHEQYF. CDR3 coding DNA: TGTGCCAGCAGCCCGAGGGACAGGCTCATCCACGAGCAGTACTTC.

The chain links TRBV7-9 to TRBJ1-2, with a weak D call TRBD1 (5 bases). V was pared by 3 bases and J by 8 bases, with 19 bases between. The germline CDR1 and CDR2 sequences are SEHNR and FQNEAQ (reference sequence). The CDR3 has 15 amino acids. The CDR3 region is CASSLGGLPLLGYTF. The CDR3 DNA is TGTGCCAGCAGCTTGGGGGGACTCCCTCTGCTCGGCTACACCTTC.